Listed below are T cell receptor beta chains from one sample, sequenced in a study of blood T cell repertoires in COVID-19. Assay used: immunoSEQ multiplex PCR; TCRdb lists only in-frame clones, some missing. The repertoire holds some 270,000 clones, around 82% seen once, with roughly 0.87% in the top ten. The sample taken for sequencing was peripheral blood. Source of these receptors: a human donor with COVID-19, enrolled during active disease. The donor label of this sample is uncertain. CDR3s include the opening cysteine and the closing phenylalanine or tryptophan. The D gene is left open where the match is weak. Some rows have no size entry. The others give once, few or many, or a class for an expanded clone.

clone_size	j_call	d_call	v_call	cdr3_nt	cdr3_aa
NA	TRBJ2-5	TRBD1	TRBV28	TGTGCCAGCACCGGGACAGGGTACCAAGAGACCCAGTACTTC	CASTGTGYQETQYF
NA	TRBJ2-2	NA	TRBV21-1	TGTGCCAGCAGCAAAGGGGGACTAGCGGTAAACACCGGGGAGCTGTTTTTT	CASSKGGLAVNTGELFF
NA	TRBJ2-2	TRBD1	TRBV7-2	TGTGCCAGCAGCGCGGGGACAGGGGGTGGGACCGGGGAGCTGTTTTTT	CASSAGTGGGTGELFF
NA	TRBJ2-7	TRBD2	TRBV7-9	TGTGCCAGCAGCTCCCGAGCGGCTAGCGGGAGTTTTCACGAGCAGTACTTC	CASSSRAASGSFHEQYF
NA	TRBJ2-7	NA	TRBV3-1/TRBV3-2	TGTGCCAGCAGCTATGCCAAAGGGGTCGGAAGCTACGAGCAGTACTTC	CASSYAKGVGSYEQYF
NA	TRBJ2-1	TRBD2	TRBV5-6	TGTGCCAGCAGCTTGTTCGACACACCGGGACTAGCGGTCCGTCAGCAGTTCTTC	CASSLFDTPGLAVRQQFF
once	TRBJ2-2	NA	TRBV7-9	TGTGCCAGCAGCTTCAGGCCGCTCGACACCGGGGAGCTGTTTTTT	CASSFRPLDTGELFF
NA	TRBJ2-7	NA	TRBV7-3	TGTGCCAGCAGCTTAACGGAACGGGGGGAGCAGTACTTC	CASSLTERGEQYF
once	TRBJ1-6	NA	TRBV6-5	TGTGCCAGCTCCATGGGGGGGAATTCACCCCTCCACTTT	CASSMGGNSPLHF
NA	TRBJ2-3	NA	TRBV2	TGTGCCAGCAGTGAAGGTGTTTTGGGAGCTCTCACAGATACGCAGTATTTT	CASSEGVLGALTDTQYF
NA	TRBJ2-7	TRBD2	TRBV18	TGTGCCAGCCATGCGGGACTAGCGGGCTACGAGCAGTACTTC	CASHAGLAGYEQYF
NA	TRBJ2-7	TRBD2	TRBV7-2	TGTGCCAGCAGCCTCAGGACTAGCGGAACCTACGAGCAGTACTTC	CASSLRTSGTYEQYF
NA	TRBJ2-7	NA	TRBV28	TGTGCCGGTAGCGGATCCTCCTACGAGCAGTACTTC	CAGSGSSYEQYF
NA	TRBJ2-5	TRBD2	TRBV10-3	TGTGCCATCAGCCCTAGCGGGAGGGCCCCCGAGACCCAGTACTTC	CAISPSGRAPETQYF
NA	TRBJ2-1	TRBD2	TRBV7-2	TGTGCCAGCAGCCCAACGGCGGGAGGGATTAACAATGAGCAGTTCTTC	CASSPTAGGINNEQFF
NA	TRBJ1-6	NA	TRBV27	TGTGCCAGCAGTTTAGCCCGAGCCTATAATTCACCCCTCCACTTT	CASSLARAYNSPLHF
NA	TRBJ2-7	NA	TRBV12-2	TGTGCAAGTCGCCCCCGACTGAGCTACGAGCAGTACTTC	CASRPRLSYEQYF
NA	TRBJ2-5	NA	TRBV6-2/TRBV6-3	TGTGCCAGCAGTTTTCCCCCCAGCAGGAGGGGAGAGACCCAGTACTTC	CASSFPPSRRGETQYF
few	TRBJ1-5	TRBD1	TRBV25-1	TGTGCCAGCAGTGATAGAGGACAGGGACTTTATAGCAATCAGCCCCAGCATTTT	CASSDRGQGLYSNQPQHF
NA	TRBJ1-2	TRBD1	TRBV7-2	TGTGCCAGCAGCGTAAGAGTGGGGACAGGGGACTATGGCTACACCTTC	CASSVRVGTGDYGYTF
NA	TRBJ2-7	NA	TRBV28	TGTGCCAGCAGTCTGGTGTTGGGCCCGGCCTACGAGCAGTACTTC	CASSLVLGPAYEQYF
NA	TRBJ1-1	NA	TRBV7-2	TGTGCCAGCAGCATTACAGGCACTGAAGCTTTCTTT	CASSITGTEAFF
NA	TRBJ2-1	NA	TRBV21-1	TGTGCCAGCAATAGAGGTTTTCCCTCCTACAATGAGCAGTTCTTC	CASNRGFPSYNEQFF
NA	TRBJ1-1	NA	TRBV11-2	TGTGCCAGCAGCTTAGAAGTGGGGTGGGGAGGGGACACTGAAGCTTTCTTT	CASSLEVGWGGDTEAFF
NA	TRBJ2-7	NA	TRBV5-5	TGTGCCAGCAGCTTGCTGGCGGGTCTCCACGAGCAGTACTTC	CASSLLAGLHEQYF